The present entry profiles one T cell receptor (beta chain) with its context. As yet, its antigen is unknown. The source of the sample is a study of cytomegalovirus exposure and HLA in healthy donors. General study findings and limits: An Asian-associated ancestry cluster reportedly showed fewer N-insertions than the roughly 670-donor mean in a later analysis.

13 Jbeta primers and 60 Vbeta primers were used for the PCR. The protocol was immunoSEQ multiplex PCR, while the TCRdb copy is restricted to in-frame clones and leaves out a portion. The sample yields fewer than 150,000 clones, roughly 76% seen once. Germline V lookup: CDR1 MNHEY, CDR2 SMNVEV (reference sequence). This CDR3 has 13 residues. The V end was cut by 3 bases, the J end by 7 bases, with 12 bases between. The chain links TRBV27 to TRBJ2-5; the D gene is possibly TRBD1 (5 bases). Source material: PBMCs. The TCR originated in a man aged 18 to 30 in good health and CMV-seronegative. CDR3 region: CASSFRAARTQYF. As DNA, the CDR3 is TGTGCCAGCAGTTTCAGGGCTGCCCGGACCCAGTACTTC.